This is a list of T cell receptor beta chains from one sample in a study of blood T cell repertoires in COVID-19. Measured with immunoSEQ multiplex PCR; TCRdb has only the in-frame clones, and not every one. Among 200,000 or so clones listed, roughly four fifths were seen once. Sequences were obtained from PBMCs or T cells enriched from blood (not recorded which). The receptors here all came from a man aged 35 to 55 who had recovered from COVID-19. Each CDR3 is given with its conserved first and last residue. D genes are given only for firm matches. Not every row has a clone size; where given, it reads once, few, many or a size class.

V	length	J	size	D	CDR3	DNA
TRBV10-3	13	TRBJ1-2	-	-	CAITPNSNYGYTF	TGTGCCATCACTCCTAACAGTAACTATGGCTACACCTTC
TRBV7-8	15	TRBJ2-7	-	TRBD1	CASGLTDRGAYEQYF	TGTGCCAGCGGACTGACAGACAGGGGGGCCTACGAGCAGTACTTC
TRBV12-5	13	TRBJ1-1	-	-	CASAPPGGTEAFF	TGTGCTAGTGCACCACCCGGTGGCACTGAAGCTTTCTTT
TRBV27	14	TRBJ1-1	-	TRBD1	CASRLTGQTTEAFF	TGTGCCAGCAGACTTACGGGACAGACGACTGAAGCTTTCTTT
TRBV3-1/TRBV3-2	12	TRBJ1-1	-	-	CASSHRDTEAFF	TGTGCCAGCAGCCATCGGGACACTGAAGCTTTCTTT
TRBV19	15	TRBJ1-6	-	TRBD1	CASSQQGAQGSPLHF	TGTGCCAGTAGTCAACAGGGGGCTCAGGGATCACCCCTCCACTTT
TRBV19	16	TRBJ1-5	-	-	CASSISGGRGNQPQHF	TGTGCCAGTAGTATATCGGGTGGGAGAGGCAATCAGCCCCAGCATTTT
TRBV27	17	TRBJ2-1	-	TRBD2	CASSPIILAGGWNEQFF	TGTGCCAGCAGTCCCATTATACTAGCGGGGGGTTGGAATGAGCAGTTCTTC
TRBV30	14	TRBJ1-5	-	-	CAWSLPESNQPQHF	TGTGCCTGGAGTCTACCCGAGAGCAATCAGCCCCAGCATTTT
TRBV30	12	TRBJ2-1	few	TRBD1	CAWTGGYNEQFF	TGTGCCTGGACAGGGGGCTACAATGAGCAGTTCTTC
TRBV12-3/TRBV12-4	13	TRBJ1-3	few	-	CASSEQVGNTIYF	TGTGCCAGCTCAGAGCAGGTTGGAAACACCATATATTTT
TRBV4-2	13	TRBJ2-7	-	-	CASSQGERYEQYF	TGTGCCAGCAGCCAAGGAGAGAGATACGAGCAGTACTTC
TRBV2	13	TRBJ2-5	-	TRBD2	CASGLARQETQYF	TGTGCCAGTGGACTAGCGCGGCAAGAGACCCAGTACTTC
TRBV25-1	15	TRBJ1-6	-	TRBD1	CASSVGQKPYSPLHF	TGTGCCAGCAGTGTGGGACAGAAGCCGTATTCACCCCTCCACTTT
TRBV4-1	15	TRBJ1-2	few	-	CASSQDLAPGYGYTF	TGCGCCAGCAGCCAAGATCTCGCACCCGGCTATGGCTACACCTTC
TRBV5-4	15	TRBJ2-2	-	-	CASSSGTPNTGELFF	TGTGCCAGCAGCTCCGGGACTCCGAACACCGGGGAGCTGTTTTTT
TRBV28	12	TRBJ1-1	-	-	CASRRVATEAFF	TGTGCCAGCCGGAGGGTGGCCACTGAAGCTTTCTTT
TRBV19	14	TRBJ1-2	few	-	CASSGQTVNYGYTF	TGTGCCAGTAGTGGACAGACAGTTAACTATGGCTACACCTTC
TRBV9	16	TRBJ2-1	once	-	CASSVGARLSGNEQFF	TGTGCCAGCAGCGTAGGGGCGCGTCTATCCGGCAATGAGCAGTTCTTC
TRBV12-3/TRBV12-4	13	TRBJ1-5	-	-	CASSFGGAQPQHF	TGTGCCAGCAGTTTTGGGGGGGCTCAGCCCCAGCATTTT
TRBV2	15	TRBJ2-7	-	TRBD2	CASIGSGGPRYEQYF	TGTGCCAGCATCGGTAGCGGGGGCCCCCGCTACGAGCAGTACTTC
TRBV7-2	14	TRBJ2-5	-	-	CASSLGGTAETQYF	TGTGCCAGCAGCTTAGGCGGGACAGCAGAGACCCAGTACTTC
TRBV12-3/TRBV12-4	13	TRBJ2-7	-	-	CASSDGHSYEQYF	TGTGCCAGCAGTGACGGACATTCCTACGAGCAGTACTTC
TRBV6-4	18	TRBJ1-3	-	-	CASSGRFRRGASGNTIYF	TGTGCCAGCAGTGGAAGGTTTCGGCGCGGGGCCTCTGGAAACACCATATATTTT
TRBV7-2	13	TRBJ2-5	-	-	CASSLLPQETQYF	TGTGCCAGCAGCTTACTACCCCAAGAGACCCAGTACTTC
TRBV18	14	TRBJ1-6	-	-	CASSPGAGNSPLHF	TGTGCCAGCTCACCGGGGGCAGGGAATTCACCCCTCCACTTT
TRBV2	13	TRBJ2-5	-	-	CASSEGYQETQYF	TGTGCCAGCAGTGAGGGCTACCAAGAGACCCAGTACTTC
TRBV6-5	15	TRBJ2-3	once	-	CASSLDRLNTDTQYF	TGTGCCAGCAGTTTAGACAGGTTAAACACAGATACGCAGTATTTT
TRBV6-5	15	TRBJ1-1	-	-	CASSYLREMNTEAFF	TGTGCCAGCAGCTACCTTCGAGAGATGAACACTGAAGCTTTCTTT
TRBV5-6	14	TRBJ1-2	few	-	CASSLVARRDGYTF	TGTGCCAGCAGCTTGGTGGCACGGCGGGATGGCTACACCTTC
TRBV4-1	15	TRBJ2-7	-	-	CASSQPVAGNYEQYF	TGCGCCAGCAGCCAACCAGTCGCAGGGAACTACGAGCAGTACTTC
TRBV4-1	16	TRBJ1-5	-	-	CASSQEGRWGNQPQHF	TGCGCCAGCAGCCAGGAGGGGCGGTGGGGCAATCAGCCCCAGCATTTT
TRBV6-5	14	TRBJ1-5	-	-	CASSYVPGNQPQHF	TGTGCCAGCAGTTACGTCCCGGGCAATCAGCCCCAGCATTTT
TRBV7-9	16	TRBJ1-2	-	TRBD1	CATSQAGQGGNYGYTF	TGTGCCACCTCTCAGGCGGGACAGGGGGGAAACTATGGCTACACCTTC
TRBV20-1	14	TRBJ2-7	-	-	CSASLPGGGYEQYF	TGCAGTGCTAGTCTCCCAGGGGGAGGCTACGAGCAGTACTTC
TRBV6-5	15	TRBJ1-5	-	-	CASSYSMWGDQPQHF	TGTGCCAGCAGTTACTCGATGTGGGGAGATCAGCCCCAGCATTTT
TRBV5-4	17	TRBJ2-3	once	TRBD2	CASSLKAGTSGTDTQYF	TGTGCCAGCAGCCTAAAGGCTGGGACTAGCGGTACAGATACGCAGTATTTT
TRBV15	17	TRBJ2-3	once	-	CATSRGQSSSSTDTQYF	TGTGCCACCAGCAGAGGACAATCTTCATCTAGCACAGATACGCAGTATTTT
TRBV5-1	15	TRBJ1-1	once	TRBD1	CASSRDRGLNTEAFF	TGCGCCAGCAGTCGGGACAGAGGCCTGAACACTGAAGCTTTCTTT
TRBV3-1/TRBV3-2	18	TRBJ1-6	-	-	CASSQSAPWGQGNSPLHF	TGTGCCAGCAGCCAATCGGCCCCATGGGGCCAGGGTAATTCACCCCTCCACTTT
TRBV4-1	16	TRBJ2-2	once	TRBD1	CASSLSGTGGTGELFF	TGCGCCAGCAGCCTTTCAGGGACAGGGGGCACCGGGGAGCTGTTTTTT
TRBV7-2	13	TRBJ1-2	once	-	CASSSLSGYGYTF	TGTGCCAGCAGCTCCCTGAGTGGCTATGGCTACACCTTC
TRBV4-2	15	TRBJ2-3	-	-	CASSQVGGGTDTQYF	TGTGCCAGCAGCCAAGTTGGAGGGGGCACAGATACGCAGTATTTT
TRBV6-5	12	TRBJ2-7	-	TRBD1	CASSRDRDKQYF	TGTGCCAGCAGCCGGGACAGGGATAAGCAGTACTTC
TRBV7-2	19	TRBJ1-1	-	-	CASSFPSGSAARLNTEAFF	TGTGCCAGCAGCTTCCCGAGCGGGAGCGCAGCCAGGCTGAACACTGAAGCTTTCTTT
TRBV19	14	TRBJ1-1	few	TRBD1	CATRMTGVATEAFF	TGTGCCACCCGCATGACAGGGGTAGCCACTGAAGCTTTCTTT
TRBV10-3	12	TRBJ2-1	-	-	CAISDTPVEQFF	TGTGCCATCAGTGACACCCCGGTCGAGCAGTTCTTC
TRBV5-6	14	TRBJ2-2	-	-	CASRGGGLARELFF	TGTGCCAGCAGAGGTGGGGGGTTGGCCCGGGAGCTGTTTTTT
TRBV28	14	TRBJ1-2	-	-	CASSPGGANYGYTF	TGTGCCAGCAGCCCCGGGGGAGCTAACTATGGCTACACCTTC
TRBV7-9	18	TRBJ2-3	-	TRBD1	CASSLPGARDRGLGTQYF	TGTGCCAGCAGCTTACCGGGGGCCCGGGACAGGGGACTCGGTACGCAGTATTTT